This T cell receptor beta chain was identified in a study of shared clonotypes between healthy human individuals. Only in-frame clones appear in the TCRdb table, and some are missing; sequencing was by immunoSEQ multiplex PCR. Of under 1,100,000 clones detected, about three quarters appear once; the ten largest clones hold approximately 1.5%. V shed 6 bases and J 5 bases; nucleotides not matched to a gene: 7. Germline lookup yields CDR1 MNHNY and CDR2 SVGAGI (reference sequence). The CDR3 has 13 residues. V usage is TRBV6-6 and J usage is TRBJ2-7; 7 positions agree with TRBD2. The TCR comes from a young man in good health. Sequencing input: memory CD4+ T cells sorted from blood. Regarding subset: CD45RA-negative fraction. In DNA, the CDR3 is TGTGCCAGCAGCCGAACCACTAGCGACGAGCAGTACTTC. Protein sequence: CASSRTTSDEQYF.